These 19 T cell receptor beta chains were all obtained from the same sample, sequenced in a study of shared clonotypes between healthy human individuals. Measured with immunoSEQ multiplex PCR; TCRdb has only the in-frame clones, and not every one. The sample has more than 900,000 clones, approximately 80% seen once. Sequences were obtained from memory CD4+ T cells from PBMCs. Regarding subset: CD45RA-negative fraction. All receptors come from a man between 18 and 29 years old in good health. Some clones in this sample may be carry-over from other donors' samples.

The chain links TRBV23-1 to TRBJ2-1; 11 bases align to TRBD2. TRBV23-1 is marked as an open reading frame, function uncertain. Trimming removed 7 bases from V and 9 bases from J; junction bases left unmatched: 11. This CDR3 contains 15 residues. This CDR3 is CASIGISGRGGEQFF. CDR3 DNA: TGCGCCAGCATCGGGATTAGCGGGAGGGGGGGTGAGCAGTTCTTC.

On this clone: Other DNA sequences in this specimen translate into the identical CDR3. The chain employs TRBV6-5 and TRBJ1-1, with D possibly TRBD1 on 6 matching bases. Germline V gene sequence: CDR1 MNHEY, CDR2 SVGAGI. The CDR3 is made up of 12 amino acids. V was trimmed by 9 bases and J by 1 base, leaving 9 bases between them. DNA for the CDR3: TGTGCCAGTAAGACAGGGAACACTGAAGCTTTCTTT. This gives the protein CASKTGNTEAFF.

The rearrangement uses TRBV5-4 and TRBJ1-2, with D perhaps TRBD1 (5 bases). Between the trimmed V and J ends, which lost 0 bases and 4 bases, there was a span of 13 bases. Germline V CDR1 and CDR2: SGHNT, YYREEE (reference sequence). This CDR3 has 15 amino acids. DNA of the CDR3: TGTGCCAGCAGCTTGGCCGAGGCAGGGCGCTATGGCTACACCTTC. Translation: CASSLAEAGRYGYTF.

A remark on this clone: Other DNA variants within this sample encode the same CDR3. The rearrangement uses TRBV5-1 and TRBJ2-3; TRBD1 agrees at 9 bases. Germline V CDR1 and CDR2: SGHRS, YFSETQ. The CDR3 sequence is 14 residues long. The V gene end was trimmed by 3 bases and the J gene end by 2 bases; junction bases not matched to a gene: 1. DNA of the CDR3: TGCGCCAGCAGCTGGGACAGGGCCACAGATACGCAGTATTTT. Translating gives CASSWDRATDTQYF.

This clone was found once. CDR3 in amino acids: CASSLSRDLNEQFF. The CDR3 DNA is TGTGCCAGCAGCTTATCGCGGGATCTGAATGAGCAGTTCTTC. This chain links TRBV7-2 with TRBJ2-1; a possible D gene is TRBD2 (6 bases). Trimming pared 2 bases from V and 7 bases from J, leaving 12 bases between. The CDR3 covers 14 residues. Germline-derived CDR1 and CDR2 are SGHTA and FQGNSA.

For this clone: Other nucleotide sequences in the sample specify the same CDR3. The chain has TRBV28 and TRBJ1-2, with D perhaps matching TRBD1 (6 bases). This CDR3 has 12 amino acids. Germline CDR1 MDHEN, CDR2 SYDVKM. V lost 3 bases and J lost 8, with 10 bases in between. CDR3 nucleotide sequence: TGTGCCAGCAGTTTGGGGGGGCGCGGCTACACCTTC. Translating it yields CASSLGGRGYTF.

In this sample, this clone turned up once. The chain combines TRBV7-2 with TRBJ2-7, with 8 nucleotides matching TRBD2. This CDR3 comprises 16 residues. CDR1 and CDR2 (germline): SGHTA, FQGNSA. The J segment lost 2 bases and the V segment lost 1 base, leaving 7 bases of the junction unmatched. CDR3 in DNA: TGTGCCAGCAGCTTAGTGGAGGCGGGGGGACCCTACGAGCAGTACTTC. It encodes CASSLVEAGGPYEQYF.

The chain joins TRBV10-3 to TRBJ1-1; 7 nucleotides agree with TRBD1. This CDR3 is 14 amino acids long. The ends lost 11 bases at V and 3 bases at J; junction bases unmatched: 12. The germline V gene has CDR1 ENHRY and CDR2 SYGVKD. CDR3 in amino acids: CALKKTGLDTEAFF. The CDR3 DNA reads TGTGCCCTCAAAAAGACAGGGTTAGACACTGAAGCTTTCTTT.

In regard to this clone: The same CDR3 is also encoded by other DNA sequences in this sample. J is TRBJ1-2 and V is TRBV20-1; the D is unclear. Trimming pared 3 bases from V and 0 bases from J, leaving 2 bases between. CDR3 size: 11 residues. Germline V gene sequence: CDR1 DFQATT, CDR2 SNEGSKA (reference sequence). As DNA, the CDR3 is TGCAGTGCTAGCCCTAACTATGGCTACACCTTC. Translation: CSASPNYGYTF.

The chain recombines TRBV7-9 with TRBJ1-1; 7 bases are a match to TRBD1. The CDR3 is 15 residues long. The J segment lost 0 bases and the V segment lost 5 bases, leaving 6 bases of the junction unmatched. Germline V gene data show CDR1 as SEHNR and CDR2 as FQNEAQ (reference sequence). In nucleotides, the CDR3 is TGTGCCAGCAGCGCCCGGACAGGAATGAACACTGAAGCTTTCTTT. This encodes CASSARTGMNTEAFF.

Comment on this clone: Since a much larger clone is just one base distant, this may be a read error. Other DNA sequences of this sample code for an identical CDR3. The rearrangement uses TRBV7-2 and TRBJ2-1, with 12 bases identical to TRBD2. CDR3 length: 16 residues. V shed 5 bases, J shed 4 bases, and the junction held 6 bases outside the gene matches. Looked up from germline, CDR1 is SGHTA and CDR2 is FQGNSA. The CDR3 DNA reads as TGTGCCAGCAGCCCGAGACTAGCGGGAGTTTACAATGAGCAGTTCTTC. This codes for CASSPRLAGVYNEQFF.

The V call is TRBV4-1, the J call TRBJ2-7; TRBD1 agrees at 9 bases. Losses at the gene ends were 4 bases for V and 6 bases for J; bases not matched to a gene: 13. Per the germline V gene, CDR1 is MGHRA and CDR2 is YSYEKL. The length of the CDR3 is 16 residues. CDR3 protein: CASSPAGGTGRIEQYF. The CDR3 DNA is TGCGCCAGCAGCCCCGCCGGCGGGACAGGGCGGATCGAGCAGTACTTC.

The V gene is TRBV7-9, the J gene TRBJ2-6; D tentatively reads TRBD1 or TRBD2 (6 bases each). The CDR3 covers 18 residues. Trimming took off 1 base at V and 2 bases at J, with 15 bases between the two ends. Germline V gene sequence: CDR1 SEHNR, CDR2 FQNEAQ (reference sequence). The CDR3, as DNA: TGTGCCAGCAGCTTAGTCCGGGGGCGCGGACCTGGGGCCAACGTCCTGACTTTC. It translates to CASSLVRGRGPGANVLTF.

The chain uses TRBV28 and TRBJ1-5; possible D gene TRBD1, 6 bases. Trimming stripped 8 bases from V and 9 bases from J, with 17 bases between. This CDR3 comprises 13 residues. The germline gives CDR1 MDHEN, CDR2 SYDVKM. CDR3: CASHPRQVRPQHF. The CDR3 DNA follows: TGTGCCAGCCATCCTCGACAGGTCCGGCCCCAGCATTTT.

This clone occurred a few times. The chain couples TRBV10-3 to TRBJ2-5, with D perhaps given as TRBD1 or TRBD2 (5 bases each). Trimming removed 6 bases at V and 1 base at J, with 12 bases between. This CDR3 is 14 amino acids long. The germline V gene has CDR1 ENHRY and CDR2 SYGVKD. The CDR3 loop reads CAISLLGTQETQYF. The CDR3 DNA follows: TGTGCCATCAGCCTCTTAGGGACCCAAGAGACCCAGTACTTC.

The V gene is TRBV21-1, the J gene TRBJ1-5; TRBD1, as called in the table, went unchecked against the DNA. TRBV21-1 is classified as a pseudogene. The length of the CDR3 is 20 residues. CDR3 bases: TGTGCCAGCAGCAAAGGGGAGGGACAGGCCCTCGATTATAGCAATCAGCCCCAGCATTTT. Encoded protein: CASSKGEGQALDYSNQPQHF.

This chain links TRBV19 with TRBJ2-5; D may be TRBD1 or TRBD2 (5 bases each). V lost 4 bases and J 5 bases, leaving 17 bases between the germline ends. The germline CDR1 and CDR2 sequences are LNHDA and SQIVND (reference sequence). The CDR3 sequence is 15 residues long. The CDR3 here is CASSTLGTHGETQYF. CDR3 in DNA: TGTGCCAGTAGTACCCTCGGGACCCACGGGGAGACCCAGTACTTC.

The chain carries TRBV19 and TRBJ2-3; D gene unclear. This CDR3 is built from 14 residues. The V and J ends lost 5 bases and 8 bases respectively, with 17 bases between them. From germline, CDR1 is LNHDA and CDR2 SQIVND (reference sequence). The CDR3 sequence is CASSVRPIVGTQYF. The CDR3 nucleotides are TGTGCCAGTAGTGTAAGACCGATTGTGGGTACGCAGTATTTT.

The chain joins TRBV7-9 to TRBJ1-1; perhaps TRBD1 as D (6 bases). From germline, CDR1 is SEHNR and CDR2 FQNEAQ (reference sequence). Trimming took off 4 bases at V and 4 bases at J, with 13 bases between the two ends. The CDR3 spans 14 residues. Here the CDR3 reads CASSSGTPSTEAFF. As DNA, the CDR3 is TGTGCCAGCAGCTCAGGGACACCGAGCACTGAAGCTTTCTTT.